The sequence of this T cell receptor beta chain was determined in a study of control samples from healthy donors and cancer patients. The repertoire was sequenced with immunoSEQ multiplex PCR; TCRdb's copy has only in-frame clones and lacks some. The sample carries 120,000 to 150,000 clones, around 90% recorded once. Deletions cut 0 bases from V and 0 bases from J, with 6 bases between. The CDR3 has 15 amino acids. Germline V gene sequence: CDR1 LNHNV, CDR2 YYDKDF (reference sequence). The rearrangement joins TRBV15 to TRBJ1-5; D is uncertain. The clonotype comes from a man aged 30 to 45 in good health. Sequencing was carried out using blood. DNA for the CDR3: TGTGCCACCAGCAGAGAACGATATAGCAATCAGCCCCAGCATTTT. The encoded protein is CATSRERYSNQPQHF.